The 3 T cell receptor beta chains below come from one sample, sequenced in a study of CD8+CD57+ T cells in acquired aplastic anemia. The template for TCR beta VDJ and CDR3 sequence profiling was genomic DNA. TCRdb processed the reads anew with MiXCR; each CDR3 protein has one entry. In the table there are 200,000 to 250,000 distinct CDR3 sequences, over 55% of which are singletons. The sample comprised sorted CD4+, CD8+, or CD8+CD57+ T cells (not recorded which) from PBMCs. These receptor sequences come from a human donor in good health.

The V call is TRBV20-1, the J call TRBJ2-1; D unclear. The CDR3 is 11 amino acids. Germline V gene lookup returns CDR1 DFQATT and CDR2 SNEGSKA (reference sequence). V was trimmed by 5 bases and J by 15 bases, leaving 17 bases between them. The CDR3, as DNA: TGCAGTGCTGGGCTATGGAACCGGTTGTTCTTC. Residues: CSAGLWNRLFF.

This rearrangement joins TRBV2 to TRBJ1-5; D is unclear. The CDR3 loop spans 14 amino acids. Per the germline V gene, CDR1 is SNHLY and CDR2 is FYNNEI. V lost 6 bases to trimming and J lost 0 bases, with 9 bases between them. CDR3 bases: TGTGCCAGCAGCCTGGTTTATAGCAATCAGCCCCAGCATTTT. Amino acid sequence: CASSLVYSNQPQHF.

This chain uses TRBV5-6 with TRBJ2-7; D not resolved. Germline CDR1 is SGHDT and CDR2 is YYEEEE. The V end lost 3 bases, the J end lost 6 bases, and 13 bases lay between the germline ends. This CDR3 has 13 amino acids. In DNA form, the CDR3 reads TGTGCCAGCAGCTCGGCCGGGTCTCTCGAGCAGTACTTC. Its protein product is CASSSAGSLEQYF.